This T cell receptor (beta chain) emerged from a study of regulatory T cells in long-lasting Graves disease. Time point defined: newly diagnosed GD, antithyroid drugs for less than 3 months. The authors made the TCR library using RNA they extracted from PBMCs. CDR3 length: 16 residues. V was pared by 1 base and J by 9 bases, with 11 bases of the junction left unmatched. Germline CDR1 SGHTA, CDR2 FQGNSA. The authors built TCR beta libraries using iRepertoire HTBI primers and Arm-PCR of CDR3 regions. TCRdb ran MiXCR on the multiplex PCR reads and lists one entry per CDR3 protein. Of 350,000 to 450,000 distinct CDR3 sequences listed, over 15% are singletons. The sample holds many counts of this clonotype. This same sample was also part of a study on T cells in Graves' hyperthyroidism and ophthalmopathy. That work adds: HTBI primers were the set used in a first-round RT-PCR of the TCR CDR3.

This sample comprised peripheral blood mononuclear cells (PBMCs), obtained at new diagnosis, from a patient treated with antithyroid drugs. V gene TRBV7-2 combines with J gene TRBJ2-5; 10 positions match TRBD2. The clonotype was recovered from a man aged 35 to 55 with Graves disease. The CDR3: CASSLGLAGARVAQYF. In DNA, the CDR3 is TGTGCCAGCAGCTTAGGGCTAGCGGGGGCCCGGGTGGCCCAGTACTTC.